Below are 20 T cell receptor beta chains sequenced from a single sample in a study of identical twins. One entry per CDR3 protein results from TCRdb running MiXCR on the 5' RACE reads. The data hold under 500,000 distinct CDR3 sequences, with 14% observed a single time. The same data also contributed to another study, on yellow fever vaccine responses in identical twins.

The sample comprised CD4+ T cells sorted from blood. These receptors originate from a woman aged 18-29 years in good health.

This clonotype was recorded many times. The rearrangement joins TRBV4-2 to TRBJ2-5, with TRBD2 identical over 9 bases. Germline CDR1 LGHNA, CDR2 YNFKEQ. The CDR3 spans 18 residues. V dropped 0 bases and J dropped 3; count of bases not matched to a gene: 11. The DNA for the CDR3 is TGTGCCAGCAGCCAAGAAGGGGGTAGCGGGGGACGGAAAGAGACCCAGTACTTC. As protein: CASSQEGGSGGRKETQYF.

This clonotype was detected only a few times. The DNA of the CDR3 is TGTGCCAGCAGGCCCACAGGGGAGGGACGCGGCTACACCTTC. Residues: CASRPTGEGRGYTF. The genes are TRBV12-3 or TRBV12-4 and TRBJ1-2; TRBD1 aligns across 7 bases. The CDR3 sequence is 14 residues long. The V segment lost 6 bases and the J segment 8 bases; nucleotides outside the gene matches: 12.

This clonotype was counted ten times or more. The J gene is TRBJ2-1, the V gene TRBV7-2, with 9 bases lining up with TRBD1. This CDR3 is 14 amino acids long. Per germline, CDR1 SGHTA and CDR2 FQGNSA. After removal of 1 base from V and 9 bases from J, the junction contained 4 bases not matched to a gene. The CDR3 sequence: CASSLDTGGREQFF. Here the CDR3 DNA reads TGTGCCAGCAGCTTAGACACAGGGGGCCGTGAGCAGTTCTTC.

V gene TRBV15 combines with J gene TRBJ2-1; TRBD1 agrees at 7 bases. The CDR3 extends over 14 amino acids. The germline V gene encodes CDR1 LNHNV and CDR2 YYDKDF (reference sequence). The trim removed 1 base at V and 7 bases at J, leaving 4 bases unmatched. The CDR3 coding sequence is TGTGCCACCAGCAGAGGAACACAGGGGAATGAGCAGTTCTTC. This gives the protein CATSRGTQGNEQFF.

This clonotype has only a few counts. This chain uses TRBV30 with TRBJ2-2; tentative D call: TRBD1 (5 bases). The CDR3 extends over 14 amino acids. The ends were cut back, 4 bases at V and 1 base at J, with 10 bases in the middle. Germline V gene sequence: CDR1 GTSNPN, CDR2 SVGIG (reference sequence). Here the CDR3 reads CAWTGNKNTGELFF. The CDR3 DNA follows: TGTGCCTGGACAGGGAATAAGAACACCGGGGAGCTGTTTTTT. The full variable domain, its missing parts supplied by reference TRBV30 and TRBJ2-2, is SQTIHQWPATLVQPVGSPLSLECTVEGTSNPNLYWYRQAAGRGLQLLFYSVGIGQISSEVPQNLSASRPQDRQFILSSKKLLLSDSGFYLCAWTGNKNTGELFFGEGSRLTVL.

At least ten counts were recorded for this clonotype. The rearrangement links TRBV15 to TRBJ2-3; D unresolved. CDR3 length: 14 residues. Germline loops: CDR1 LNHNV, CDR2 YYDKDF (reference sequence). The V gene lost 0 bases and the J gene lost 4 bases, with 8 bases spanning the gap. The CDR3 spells CATSRDKIADTQYF. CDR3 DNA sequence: TGTGCCACCAGCAGAGATAAGATCGCAGATACGCAGTATTTT.

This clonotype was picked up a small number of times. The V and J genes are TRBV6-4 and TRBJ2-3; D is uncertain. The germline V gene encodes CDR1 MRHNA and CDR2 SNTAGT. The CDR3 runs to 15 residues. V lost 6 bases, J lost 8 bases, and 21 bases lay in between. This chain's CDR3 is CASSPLSGVVGTQYF. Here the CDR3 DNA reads TGTGCCAGCAGCCCCCTCTCGGGCGTCGTCGGTACGCAGTATTTT.

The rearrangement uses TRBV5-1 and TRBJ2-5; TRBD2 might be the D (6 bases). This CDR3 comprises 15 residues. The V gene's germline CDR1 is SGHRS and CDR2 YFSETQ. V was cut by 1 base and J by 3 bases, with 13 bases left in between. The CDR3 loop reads CASSLSGDWEETQYF. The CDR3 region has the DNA TGCGCCAGCAGCTTGTCGGGGGATTGGGAAGAGACCCAGTACTTC.

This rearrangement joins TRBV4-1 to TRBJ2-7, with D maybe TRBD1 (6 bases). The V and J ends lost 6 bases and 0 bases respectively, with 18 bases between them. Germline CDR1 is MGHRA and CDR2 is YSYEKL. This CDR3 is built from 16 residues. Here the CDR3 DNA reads TGCGCCAGCAGTTCTAATTTTCAGGGGAGCTCCTACGAGCAGTACTTC. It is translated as CASSSNFQGSSYEQYF.

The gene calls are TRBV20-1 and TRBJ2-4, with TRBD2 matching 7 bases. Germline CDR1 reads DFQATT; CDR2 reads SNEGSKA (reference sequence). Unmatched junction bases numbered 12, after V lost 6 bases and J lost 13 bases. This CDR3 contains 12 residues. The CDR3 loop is CSAATVSGGQYF. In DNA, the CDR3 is TGCAGTGCGGCCACCGTTTCGGGAGGACAGTACTTC.

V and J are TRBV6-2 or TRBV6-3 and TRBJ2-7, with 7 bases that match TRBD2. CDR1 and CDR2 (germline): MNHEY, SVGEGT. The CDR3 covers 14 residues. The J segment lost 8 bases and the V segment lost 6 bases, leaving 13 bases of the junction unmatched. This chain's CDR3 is CASSRAGRVVQQYF. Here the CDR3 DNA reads TGTGCCAGCAGCCGAGCGGGACGGGTTGTGCAGCAGTACTTC.

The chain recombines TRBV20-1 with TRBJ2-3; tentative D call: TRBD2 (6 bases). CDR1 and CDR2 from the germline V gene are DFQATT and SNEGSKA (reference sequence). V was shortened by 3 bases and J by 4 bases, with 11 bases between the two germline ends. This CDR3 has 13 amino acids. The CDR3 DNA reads TGCAGTGCTAGTCTGGGGGGTCCAGATACGCAGTATTTT. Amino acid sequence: CSASLGGPDTQYF.

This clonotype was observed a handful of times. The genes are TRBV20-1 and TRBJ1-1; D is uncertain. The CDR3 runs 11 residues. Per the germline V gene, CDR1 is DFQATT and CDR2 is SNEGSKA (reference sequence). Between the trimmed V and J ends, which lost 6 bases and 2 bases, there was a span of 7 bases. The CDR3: CSATRNTEAFF. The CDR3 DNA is TGCAGTGCCACCCGTAACACTGAAGCTTTCTTT.

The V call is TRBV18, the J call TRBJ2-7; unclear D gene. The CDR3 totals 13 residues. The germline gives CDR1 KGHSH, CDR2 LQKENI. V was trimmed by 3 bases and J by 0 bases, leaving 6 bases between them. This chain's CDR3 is CASSPTDSYEQYF. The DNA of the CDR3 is TGTGCCAGCTCACCCACGGACTCCTACGAGCAGTACTTC.

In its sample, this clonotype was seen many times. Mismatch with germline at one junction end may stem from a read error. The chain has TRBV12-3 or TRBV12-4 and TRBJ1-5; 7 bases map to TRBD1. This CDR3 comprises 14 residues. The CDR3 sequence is CASSQDRRHQAQHF. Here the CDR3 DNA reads TGTGCCAGCAGCCAGGACAGGCGCCATCAGGCCCAGCATTTT.

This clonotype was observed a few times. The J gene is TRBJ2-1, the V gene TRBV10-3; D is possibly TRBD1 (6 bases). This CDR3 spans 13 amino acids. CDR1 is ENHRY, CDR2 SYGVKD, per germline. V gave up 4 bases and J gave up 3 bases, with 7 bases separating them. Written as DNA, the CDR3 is TGTGCCATCAGTGTGGACAGCTACAATGAGCAGTTCTTC. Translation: CAISVDSYNEQFF.

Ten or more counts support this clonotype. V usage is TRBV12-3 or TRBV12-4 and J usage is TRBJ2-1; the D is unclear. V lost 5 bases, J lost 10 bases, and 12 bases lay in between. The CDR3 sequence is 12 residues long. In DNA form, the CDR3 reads TGTGCCAGCAGTATCGACGCATGGGAGCAGTTCTTC. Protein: CASSIDAWEQFF.

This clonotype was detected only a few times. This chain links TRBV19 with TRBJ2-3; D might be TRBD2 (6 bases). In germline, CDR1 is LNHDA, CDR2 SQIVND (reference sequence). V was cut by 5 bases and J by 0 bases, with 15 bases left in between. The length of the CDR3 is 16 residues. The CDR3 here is CASSPRDSRSTDTQYF. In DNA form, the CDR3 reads TGTGCCAGTAGTCCCCGGGACTCTCGTAGCACAGATACGCAGTATTTT.

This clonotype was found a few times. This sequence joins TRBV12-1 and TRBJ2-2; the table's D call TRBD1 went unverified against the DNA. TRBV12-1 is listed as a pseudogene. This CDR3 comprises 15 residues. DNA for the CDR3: TGTGCCAGCAGCTTTGAATCGAGGGGCACCGGGGAGCTGTTTTTT. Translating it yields CASSFESRGTGELFF.

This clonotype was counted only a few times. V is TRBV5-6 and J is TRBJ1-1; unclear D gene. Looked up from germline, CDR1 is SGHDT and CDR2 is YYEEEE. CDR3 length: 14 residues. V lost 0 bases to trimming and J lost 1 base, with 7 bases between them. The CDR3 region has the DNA TGTGCCAGCAGCTTGGACAGATCGAACACTGAAGCTTTCTTT. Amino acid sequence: CASSLDRSNTEAFF.